This T cell receptor (beta chain) was identified during a study of T-cell memory formation after mild COVID-19. In TCRdb, the 5' RACE reads were re-called with MiXCR into one record per CDR3 protein. The repertoire has around 300,000 distinct CDR3 sequences, less than 9.5% of them found once; the top ten carry about 22%. Comment on this clonotype: Antigen specificity is unknown.

V was pared by 6 bases and J by 5 bases, with 12 bases of the junction left unmatched. This CDR3 comprises 14 residues. The germline gives CDR1 DFQATT, CDR2 SNEGSKA (reference sequence). Study results and caveats: Cross-reactive memory seemingly joined, as some responding clones were found in pre-infection memory.

This receptor was identified in a man aged 18 to 35 who had mild COVID-19 (a few samples of this study predate the infection). Cell type and time point are not known. The sample was PBMCs or a T cell subset sorted from them (not recorded which). The chain employs TRBV20-1 and TRBJ2-5, with 7 bases aligning to TRBD2. For the CDR3, the DNA is TGCAGTGCCGACTTGGGACTAACTCCGGAGACCCAGTACTTC. Its translation: CSADLGLTPETQYF.